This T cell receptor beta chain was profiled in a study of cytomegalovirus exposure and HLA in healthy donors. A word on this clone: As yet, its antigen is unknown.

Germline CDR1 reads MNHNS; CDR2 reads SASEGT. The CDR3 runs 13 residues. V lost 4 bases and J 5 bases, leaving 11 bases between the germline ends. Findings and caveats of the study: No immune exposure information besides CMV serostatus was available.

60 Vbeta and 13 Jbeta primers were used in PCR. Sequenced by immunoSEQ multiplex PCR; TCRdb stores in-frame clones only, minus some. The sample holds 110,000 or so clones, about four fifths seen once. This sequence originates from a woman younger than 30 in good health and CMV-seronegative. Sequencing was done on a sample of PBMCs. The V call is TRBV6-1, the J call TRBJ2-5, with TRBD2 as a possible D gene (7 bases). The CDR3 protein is CASSAGGPETQYF. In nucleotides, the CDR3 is TGTGCCAGCAGTGCCGGGGGGCCGGAGACCCAGTACTTC.